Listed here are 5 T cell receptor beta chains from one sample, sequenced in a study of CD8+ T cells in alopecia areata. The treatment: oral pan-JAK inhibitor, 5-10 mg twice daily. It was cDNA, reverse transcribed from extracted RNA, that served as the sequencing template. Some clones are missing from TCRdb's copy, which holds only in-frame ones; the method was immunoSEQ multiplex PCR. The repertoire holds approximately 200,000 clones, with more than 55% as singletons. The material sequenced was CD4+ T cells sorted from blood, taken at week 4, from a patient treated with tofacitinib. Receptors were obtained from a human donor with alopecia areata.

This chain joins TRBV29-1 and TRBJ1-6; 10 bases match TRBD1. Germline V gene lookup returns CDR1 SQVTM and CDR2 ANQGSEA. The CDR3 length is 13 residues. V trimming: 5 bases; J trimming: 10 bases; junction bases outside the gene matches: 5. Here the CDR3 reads CSVLDRGDSPLHF. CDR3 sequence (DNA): TGCAGCGTTCTGGACAGGGGGGACTCACCCCTCCACTTT.

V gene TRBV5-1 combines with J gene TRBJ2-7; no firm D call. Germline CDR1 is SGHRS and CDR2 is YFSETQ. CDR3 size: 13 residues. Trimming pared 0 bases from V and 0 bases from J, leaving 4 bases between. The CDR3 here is CASSLELSYEQYF. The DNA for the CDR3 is TGCGCCAGCAGCTTGGAACTCTCCTACGAGCAGTACTTC.

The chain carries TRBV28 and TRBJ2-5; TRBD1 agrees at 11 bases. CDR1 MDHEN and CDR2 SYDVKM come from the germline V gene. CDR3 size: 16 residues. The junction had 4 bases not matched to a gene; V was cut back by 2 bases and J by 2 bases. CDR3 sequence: CASSLVGTGGQETQYF. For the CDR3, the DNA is TGTGCCAGCAGTTTAGTAGGGACAGGGGGACAAGAGACCCAGTACTTC.

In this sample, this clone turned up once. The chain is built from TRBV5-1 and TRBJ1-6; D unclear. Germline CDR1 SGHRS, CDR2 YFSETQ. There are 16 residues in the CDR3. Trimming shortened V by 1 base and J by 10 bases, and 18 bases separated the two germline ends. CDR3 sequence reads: CASSLIGSGDTSPLHF. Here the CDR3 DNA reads TGCGCCAGCAGCTTGATCGGCTCGGGAGATACCTCACCCCTCCACTTT. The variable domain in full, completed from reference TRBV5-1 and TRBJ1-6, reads KAGVTQTPRYLIKTRGQQVTLSCSPISGHRSVSWYQQTPGQGLQFLFEYFSETQRNKGNFPGRFSGRQFSNSRSEMNVSTLELGDSALYLCASSLIGSGDTSPLHFGNGTRLTVT.

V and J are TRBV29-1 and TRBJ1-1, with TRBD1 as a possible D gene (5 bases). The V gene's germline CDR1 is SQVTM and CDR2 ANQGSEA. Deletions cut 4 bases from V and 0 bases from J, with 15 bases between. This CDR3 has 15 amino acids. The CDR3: CSVGADTALNTEAFF. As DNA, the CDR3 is TGCAGCGTTGGGGCGGACACTGCTTTGAACACTGAAGCTTTCTTT.